This TCR beta chain was sequenced for a study of persistence of HIV-infected CD4 T cells. About this clone itself: Its specificity is not known.

Cells were stimulated with overlapping HIV-1 Gag 15-mer peptides. Sorted nonresponding memory CD4+ T cells were CD40L-negative, CD69-negative, CD45RO-high. The libraries were made with immunoSEQ version 4 in survey mode. Sequencing was performed with immunoSEQ multiplex PCR; in TCRdb, only in-frame clones are kept and a portion is missing. The table has about 36,000 clones, roughly 80% seen once. This material consisted of cultured CD4+ T cells from PBMCs, taken from a patient who received antiretroviral therapy. The TCR originated in an adult with HIV. The donor label of this sample is uncertain.

The CDR3 sequence: CASSRGQAGEKLFF. The CDR3 DNA reads as TGTGCCAGCAGCCGGGGACAGGCGGGGGAAAAACTGTTTTTT. This sequence joins TRBV5-8 and TRBJ1-4; 8 bases are a match to TRBD1. V was pared by 4 bases and J by 8 bases, with 7 bases of the junction left unmatched. This CDR3 has 14 residues. The germline V gene encodes CDR1 SGHTS and CDR2 YDEGEE.